Presented here are 30 T cell receptor beta chains from one specimen sequenced in a study of blood T cell repertoires in COVID-19. TCRdb's table, derived via immunoSEQ multiplex PCR, lists solely in-frame clones and lacks some. Among around 150,000 clones listed, approximately 86% were seen once. Sequenced: peripheral blood. These receptors were obtained from a man aged 55 to 70 with acute or convalescent COVID-19.

This clone was seen just once. V gene TRBV5-4 combines with J gene TRBJ2-2; 7 bases align to TRBD1. V was clipped by 4 bases and J by 6 bases; unmatched bases: 3. Germline values: CDR1 SGHNT, CDR2 YYREEE (reference sequence). The CDR3 is 13 residues long. This CDR3 reads CASSLDRAGELFF. CDR3 coding DNA: TGTGCCAGCAGCCTCGACAGGGCCGGGGAGCTGTTTTTT.

This chain connects TRBV24-1 to TRBJ2-1; the match to TRBD2 covers 8 bases. Trimming took 3 bases from V and 7 from J; bases not matched to a gene: 13. The CDR3 totals 17 residues. The germline V gene has CDR1 KGHDR and CDR2 SFDVKD. The DNA of the CDR3 is TGTGCCACCAGTGATCGCCGGGGAGCGGGAGTTCGTAATGAGCAGTTCTTC. It is translated as CATSDRRGAGVRNEQFF.

The chain joins TRBV30 to TRBJ2-7; 11 positions agree with TRBD2. This CDR3 region has 14 residues. V trimming: 8 bases; J trimming: 3 bases; junction bases outside the gene matches: 9. Germline V gives CDR1 GTSNPN, CDR2 SVGIG (reference sequence). The CDR3 region is CAGGATSGSYEQYF. The CDR3 DNA follows: TGTGCCGGGGGGGCTACTAGCGGGAGCTACGAGCAGTACTTC.

This chain connects TRBV5-1 to TRBJ2-3, with TRBD2 matching 9 bases. The CDR3 runs to 15 residues. Trimming at V came to 0 bases and at J to 3 bases, leaving 2 bases not matched to a gene. In germline, CDR1 is SGHRS, CDR2 YFSETQ. The CDR3 coding sequence is TGCGCCAGCAGCTTGGGACTAGCGGTTACAGATACGCAGTATTTT. It specifies CASSLGLAVTDTQYF.

This chain joins TRBV2 and TRBJ2-3; TRBD1 matches at 10 bases. The length of the CDR3 is 17 residues. Germline V gene lookup returns CDR1 SNHLY and CDR2 FYNNEI. V was pared by 6 bases and J by 3 bases, with 12 bases of the junction left unmatched. This chain's CDR3 is CASSPRPTGGKTDTQYF. In DNA, the CDR3 is TGTGCCAGCAGCCCGAGACCGACAGGGGGCAAGACAGATACGCAGTATTTT.

The genes are TRBV5-1 and TRBJ1-3; D uncertain. With 0 bases removed from V and 3 bases from J, the gap between germline ends came to 13 bases. The germline V gene has CDR1 SGHRS and CDR2 YFSETQ. This CDR3 comprises 16 residues. The CDR3 sequence is CASSLESPAHGNTIYF. The CDR3 nucleotides are TGCGCCAGCAGCTTGGAAAGCCCCGCTCATGGAAACACCATATATTTT.

This clone was seen only once. This chain connects TRBV19 to TRBJ2-2, with 8 bases aligning to TRBD1. J gave up 5 bases and V 7 bases, and 6 bases lay outside the gene matches. The germline V gene encodes CDR1 LNHDA and CDR2 SQIVND (reference sequence). This CDR3 spans 14 amino acids. The CDR3 here is CASIRTGRTGELFF. In nucleotides, the CDR3 is TGTGCCAGTATTAGGACAGGGAGGACCGGGGAGCTGTTTTTT. Complete variable domain (other parts from reference TRBV19 and TRBJ2-2): DGGITQSPKYLFRKEGQNVTLSCEQNLNHDAMYWYRQDPGQGLRLIYYSQIVNDFQKGDIAEGYSVSREKKESFPLTVTSAQKNPTAFYLCASIRTGRTGELFFGEGSRLTVL.

The V call is TRBV19, the J call TRBJ2-2, with TRBD2 matching over 10 bases. The J segment lost 4 bases and the V segment lost 2 bases, leaving 4 bases of the junction unmatched. Germline lookup yields CDR1 LNHDA and CDR2 SQIVND (reference sequence). The CDR3 totals 16 residues. CDR3 loop: CASSITGLAITGELFF. The CDR3 DNA reads TGTGCCAGTAGTATAACGGGACTAGCGATCACCGGGGAGCTGTTTTTT.

This sequence joins TRBV7-3 and TRBJ2-1, with 7 positions matching TRBD1. This CDR3 region has 16 residues. V gave up 0 bases and J gave up 13 bases; unmatched junction bases: 15. Germline V CDR1 and CDR2: SGHTA, FQGTGA. The CDR3 region is CASSLTRDSQGESQFF. The CDR3 DNA is TGTGCCAGCAGCTTAACACGAGATTCGCAGGGGGAGTCCCAGTTCTTC.

The genes are TRBV10-3 and TRBJ2-1; TRBD2 aligns across 8 bases. The CDR3 is 15 amino acids. Per the germline V gene, CDR1 is ENHRY and CDR2 is SYGVKD. V lost 7 bases, J lost 5 bases, and 10 bases stayed unmatched. The CDR3 nucleotides are TGTGCCATCACCCCAGCGGGAGTTAAGAACAATGAGCAGTTCTTC. Translating gives CAITPAGVKNNEQFF.

The chain combines TRBV12-3 or TRBV12-4 with TRBJ1-2; a possible D gene is TRBD1 (6 bases). V shed 6 bases and J shed 4 bases, with 12 bases lying between them. The CDR3 runs 13 residues. This CDR3 is CASRADRSYGYTF. For the CDR3, the DNA is TGTGCCAGCAGGGCCGACAGGTCCTATGGCTACACCTTC.

V is TRBV29-1 and J is TRBJ2-1, with 14 positions matching TRBD2. This CDR3 comprises 16 residues. Germline V gene data show CDR1 as SQVTM and CDR2 as ANQGSEA. V lost 3 bases and J lost 4; bases outside the gene matches: 5. CDR3 residues: CSVEGLAGVRYNEQFF. DNA for the CDR3: TGCAGCGTTGAGGGACTAGCGGGAGTACGGTACAATGAGCAGTTCTTC.

CDR3: CASSETLSGYNEQFF. CDR3 nucleotides: TGTGCCAGCAGTGAAACCCTATCGGGTTACAATGAGCAGTTCTTC. The V gene is TRBV11-2, the J gene TRBJ2-1; D is uncertain. This CDR3 has 15 residues. Germline CDR1 SGHAT, CDR2 FQNNGV. V was shortened by 6 bases and J by 4 bases, with 16 bases between the two germline ends.

This clone occurred once. The J gene is TRBJ2-1, the V gene TRBV7-3, with TRBD2 matching over 8 bases. In germline, CDR1 is SGHTA, CDR2 FQGTGA. The CDR3 length is 15 residues. With V trimmed by 2 bases and J by 6 bases, 6 bases remained unmatched. The CDR3 loop is CASSLLVAGTNEQFF. The CDR3 nucleotides read TGTGCCAGCAGCTTACTGGTAGCGGGGACCAATGAGCAGTTCTTC.

This rearrangement joins TRBV28 to TRBJ2-7; weak D call: TRBD2 (6 bases). V was trimmed by 2 bases and J by 4 bases, leaving 15 bases between them. Germline CDR1 and CDR2: MDHEN and SYDVKM. The CDR3 sequence is 15 residues long. As DNA, the CDR3 is TGTGCCAGCAGTTTAGGGGGGAGGAGCCCGTACGAGCAGTACTTC. This codes for CASSLGGRSPYEQYF.

The V gene is TRBV6-1, the J gene TRBJ2-7; 9 bases line up with TRBD2. This CDR3 region has 17 residues. Germline V gene data show CDR1 as MNHNS and CDR2 as SASEGT. J gave up 8 bases and V 0 bases, and 14 bases lay outside the gene matches. The CDR3 nucleotides read TGTGCCAGCAGTGAAGCGAGATTTGGCGGGAGGGCAGCCAAGCAGTACTTC. It translates to CASSEARFGGRAAKQYF.

In this sample, this clone turned up once. CDR3 sequence: CASSPGTGGIEKLFF. As DNA, the CDR3 is TGTGCCAGCAGCCCCGGGACAGGGGGCATTGAAAAACTGTTTTTT. V and J are TRBV2 and TRBJ1-4; TRBD1 matches at 12 bases. Germline CDR1 SNHLY, CDR2 FYNNEI. Trimming at V came to 6 bases and at J to 7 bases, leaving 6 bases not matched to a gene. The CDR3 consists of 15 residues.

This clone was recorded once. The V call is TRBV10-1, the J call TRBJ2-7, with TRBD1 as a possible D gene (6 bases). The CDR3 consists of 13 residues. CDR1 and CDR2 from the germline V gene are WNHNN and SYGVQD (reference sequence). V shed 3 bases and J shed 7 bases, with 13 bases lying between them. The CDR3 sequence is CASSESRGGEQYF. CDR3 DNA sequence: TGCGCCAGCAGTGAAAGTAGAGGGGGTGAGCAGTACTTC.

This chain links TRBV7-9 with TRBJ2-4; 7 bases are a match to TRBD1. The CDR3 is 15 residues long. The J segment lost 0 bases and the V segment lost 4 bases, leaving 3 bases of the junction unmatched. Germline CDR1 SEHNR, CDR2 FQNEAQ (reference sequence). CDR3 loop: CASSSGQLAKNIQYF. CDR3 nucleotide sequence: TGTGCCAGCAGCTCGGGACAGTTAGCCAAAAACATTCAGTACTTC.

The rearrangement links TRBV5-1 to TRBJ2-3; TRBD1 might be the D (6 bases). The CDR3 covers 13 residues. Germline V gene data show CDR1 as SGHRS and CDR2 as YFSETQ. V was pared by 4 bases and J by 8 bases, with 14 bases between. In DNA form, the CDR3 reads TGCGCCAGCAGCAAGGACAGTCAGGCTACGCAGTATTTT. Residues: CASSKDSQATQYF. Full variable domain (outside the CDR3, taken from reference TRBV5-1 and TRBJ2-3): KAGVTQTPRYLIKTRGQQVTLSCSPISGHRSVSWYQQTPGQGLQFLFEYFSETQRNKGNFPGRFSGRQFSNSRSEMNVSTLELGDSALYLCASSKDSQATQYFGPGTRLTVL.

V is TRBV10-3 and J is TRBJ1-5, with TRBD1 identical over 8 bases. Germline CDR1 is ENHRY and CDR2 is SYGVKD. CDR3 length: 12 residues. The CDR3 here is CRLAGGCQPQHF. The CDR3 nucleotides read TGTCGCCTTGCAGGGGGCTGTCAGCCCCAGCATTTT.

This chain uses TRBV19 with TRBJ2-7; 10 nucleotides line up with TRBD2. The CDR3 has 15 amino acids. V lost 5 bases to trimming and J lost 1 base; unmatched junction nucleotides: 5. Per the germline V gene, CDR1 is LNHDA and CDR2 is SQIVND (reference sequence). The CDR3 DNA reads as TGTGCCAGTAGTGTCCCTAGCGGGAGTTCCTACGAGCAGTACTTC. Protein product: CASSVPSGSSYEQYF.

The V and J genes are TRBV27 and TRBJ2-7; TRBD1 matches at 10 bases. The CDR3 extends over 17 amino acids. Germline assignment: CDR1 MNHEY and CDR2 SMNVEV (reference sequence). With V trimmed by 6 bases and J by 0 bases, 11 bases remained unmatched. Written as DNA, the CDR3 is TGTGCCAGCAGCCCTCGAATTCGGGACAGGGGCTCCTACGAGCAGTACTTC. Its protein product is CASSPRIRDRGSYEQYF.

The chain links TRBV5-1 to TRBJ1-2; 10 positions match TRBD1. This CDR3 comprises 16 residues. CDR1 is SGHRS, CDR2 YFSETQ, per germline. V trimming: 4 bases; J trimming: 4 bases; junction bases outside the gene matches: 10. CDR3 region: CASSQTTRTGGYGYTF. CDR3 nucleotides: TGCGCCAGCAGCCAGACAACCCGGACAGGGGGCTATGGCTACACCTTC.

This sequence joins TRBV7-3 and TRBJ2-5; TRBD1 matches at 9 bases. The CDR3 consists of 16 residues. Trimming cost V 1 base and J 1 base; bases outside gene matches: 4. Per the germline V gene, CDR1 is SGHTA and CDR2 is FQGTGA. The CDR3 DNA follows: TGTGCCAGCAGCTTAATGGCGGGACAGGGCCAAGAGACCCAGTACTTC. Residues: CASSLMAGQGQETQYF.

The chain joins TRBV5-4 to TRBJ2-1; 11 bases match TRBD2. This CDR3 has 15 amino acids. From germline, CDR1 is SGHNT and CDR2 YYREEE (reference sequence). V shed 3 bases and J 7 bases; nucleotides not matched to a gene: 6. The CDR3 bases are TGTGCCAGCAGCTCCTTTAGCGGGAGGGCGAATGAGCAGTTCTTC. Translation: CASSSFSGRANEQFF.

The chain is built from TRBV5-4 and TRBJ1-1; the D gene is possibly TRBD1 (6 bases). Germline V gene data show CDR1 as SGHNT and CDR2 as YYREEE (reference sequence). Trimming took 1 base from V and 10 from J, leaving 14 bases between them. This CDR3 is built from 13 residues. In nucleotides, the CDR3 is TGTGCCAGCAGCTTGCTCGGGGGGCGGGGAGCTTTCTTT. It encodes CASSLLGGRGAFF.

The chain couples TRBV28 to TRBJ2-1; TRBD2 agrees at 7 bases. The length of the CDR3 is 17 residues. Trimming took 3 bases from V and 1 from J; bases not matched to a gene: 9. Germline V CDR1 and CDR2: MDHEN, SYDVKM. This CDR3 is CASSFDSSGRSYNEQFF. The CDR3 DNA reads TGTGCCAGCAGTTTCGACTCTAGCGGTCGATCCTACAATGAGCAGTTCTTC.

The genes are TRBV9 and TRBJ2-1; a weak D match, TRBD2 (5 bases). Trimming took 2 bases from V and 3 from J, leaving 9 bases between them. The CDR3 totals 14 residues. CDR1 is SGDLS and CDR2 is YYNGEE in the germline V gene. Here the CDR3 DNA reads TGTGCCAGCAGCGTGGAGGCCCTCTACAATGAGCAGTTCTTC. This gives the protein CASSVEALYNEQFF.

This chain joins TRBV9 and TRBJ2-2; D is possibly TRBD2 (5 bases). Trimming left V 3 bases short and J 2 bases short, with 17 bases between. CDR1 and CDR2 (germline): SGDLS, YYNGEE. The CDR3 is 17 residues long. In DNA, the CDR3 is TGTGCCAGCAGCGGGGGTAGCGCCGGAGCTAACACCGGGGAGCTGTTTTTT. As protein: CASSGGSAGANTGELFF. The full variable domain, rest sourced from reference TRBV9 and TRBJ2-2, is DSGVTQTPKHLITATGQRVTLRCSPRSGDLSVYWYQQSLDQGLQFLIQYYNGEERAKGNILERFSAQQFPDLHSELNLSSLELGDSALYFCASSGGSAGANTGELFFGEGSRLTVL.